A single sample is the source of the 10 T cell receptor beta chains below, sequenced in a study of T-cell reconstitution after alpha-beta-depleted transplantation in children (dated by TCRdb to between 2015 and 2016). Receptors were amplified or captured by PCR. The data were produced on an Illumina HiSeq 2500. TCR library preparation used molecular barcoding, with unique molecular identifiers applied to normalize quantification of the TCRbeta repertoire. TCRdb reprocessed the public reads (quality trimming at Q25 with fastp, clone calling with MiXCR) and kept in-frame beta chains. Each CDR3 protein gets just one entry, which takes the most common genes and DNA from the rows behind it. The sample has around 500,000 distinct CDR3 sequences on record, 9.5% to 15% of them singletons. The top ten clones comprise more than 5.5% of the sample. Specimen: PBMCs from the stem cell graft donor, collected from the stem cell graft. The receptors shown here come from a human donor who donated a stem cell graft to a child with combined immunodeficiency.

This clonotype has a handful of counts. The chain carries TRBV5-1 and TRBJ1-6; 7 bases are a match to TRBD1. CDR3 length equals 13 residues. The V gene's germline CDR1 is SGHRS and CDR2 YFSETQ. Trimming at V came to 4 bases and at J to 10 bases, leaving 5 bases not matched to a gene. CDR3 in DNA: TGCGCCAGCAGCCGCGACAGGGACTCACCCCTCCACTTT. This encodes CASSRDRDSPLHF.

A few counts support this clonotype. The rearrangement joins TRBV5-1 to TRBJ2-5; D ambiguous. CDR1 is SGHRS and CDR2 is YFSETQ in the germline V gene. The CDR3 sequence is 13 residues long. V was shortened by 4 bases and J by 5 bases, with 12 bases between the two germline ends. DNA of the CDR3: TGCGCCAGCAGCGTGATGGTGGGGGAGACCCAGTACTTC. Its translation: CASSVMVGETQYF.

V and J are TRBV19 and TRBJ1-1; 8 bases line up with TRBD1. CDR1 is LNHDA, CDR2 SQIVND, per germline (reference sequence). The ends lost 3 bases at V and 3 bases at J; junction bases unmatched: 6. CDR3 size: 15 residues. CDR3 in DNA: TGTGCCAGTAGTATTAATCAACAGGGGGACACTGAAGCTTTCTTT. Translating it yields CASSINQQGDTEAFF.

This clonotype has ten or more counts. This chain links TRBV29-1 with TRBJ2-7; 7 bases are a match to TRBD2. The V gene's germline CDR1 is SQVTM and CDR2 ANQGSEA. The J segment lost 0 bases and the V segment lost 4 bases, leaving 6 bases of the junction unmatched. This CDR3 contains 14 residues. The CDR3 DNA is TGCAGCGTTGGTGCGGGGGTGAGCTCCTACGAGCAGTACTTC. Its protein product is CSVGAGVSSYEQYF.

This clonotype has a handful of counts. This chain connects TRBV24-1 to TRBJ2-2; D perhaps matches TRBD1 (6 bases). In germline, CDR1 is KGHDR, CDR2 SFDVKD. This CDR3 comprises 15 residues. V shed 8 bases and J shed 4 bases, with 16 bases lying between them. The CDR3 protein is CATTARDNPTGELFF. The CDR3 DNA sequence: TGTGCCACCACCGCCCGGGACAACCCCACCGGGGAGCTGTTTTTT.

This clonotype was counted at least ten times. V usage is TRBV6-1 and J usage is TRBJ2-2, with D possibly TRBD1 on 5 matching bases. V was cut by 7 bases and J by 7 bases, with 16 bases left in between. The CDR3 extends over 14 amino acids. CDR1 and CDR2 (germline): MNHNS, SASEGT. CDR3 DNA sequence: TGTGCCAGCAACCCTTTAGGGGTCGGCGGGGAGCTGTTTTTT. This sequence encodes CASNPLGVGGELFF.

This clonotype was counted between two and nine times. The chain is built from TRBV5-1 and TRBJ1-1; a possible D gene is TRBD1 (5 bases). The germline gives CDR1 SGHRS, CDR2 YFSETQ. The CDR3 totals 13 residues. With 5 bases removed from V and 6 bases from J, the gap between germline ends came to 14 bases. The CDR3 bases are TGCGCCAGCAGACCTATCCTGGGGGCTGAAGCTTTCTTT. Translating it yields CASRPILGAEAFF.

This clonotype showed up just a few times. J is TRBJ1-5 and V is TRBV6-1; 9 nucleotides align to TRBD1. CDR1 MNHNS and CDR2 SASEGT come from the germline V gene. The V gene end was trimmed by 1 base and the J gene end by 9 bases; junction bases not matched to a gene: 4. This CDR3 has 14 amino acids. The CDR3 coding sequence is TGTGCCAGCAGTGAAGGACAGGGGGGTGGGCCCCAGCATTTT. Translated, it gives CASSEGQGGGPQHF.

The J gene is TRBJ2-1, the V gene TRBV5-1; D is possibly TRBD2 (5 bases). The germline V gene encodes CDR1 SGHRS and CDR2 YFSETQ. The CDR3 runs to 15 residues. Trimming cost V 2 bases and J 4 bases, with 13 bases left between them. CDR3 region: CASSLALAAYNEQFF. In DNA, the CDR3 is TGCGCCAGCAGCTTAGCTCTAGCCGCTTACAATGAGCAGTTCTTC.

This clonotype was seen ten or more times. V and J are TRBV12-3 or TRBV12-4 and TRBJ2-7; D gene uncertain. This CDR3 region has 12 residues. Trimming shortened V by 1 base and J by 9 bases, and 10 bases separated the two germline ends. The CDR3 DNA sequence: TGTGCCAGCAGTTTAGTAACACACCCGCAGTACTTC. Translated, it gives CASSLVTHPQYF.